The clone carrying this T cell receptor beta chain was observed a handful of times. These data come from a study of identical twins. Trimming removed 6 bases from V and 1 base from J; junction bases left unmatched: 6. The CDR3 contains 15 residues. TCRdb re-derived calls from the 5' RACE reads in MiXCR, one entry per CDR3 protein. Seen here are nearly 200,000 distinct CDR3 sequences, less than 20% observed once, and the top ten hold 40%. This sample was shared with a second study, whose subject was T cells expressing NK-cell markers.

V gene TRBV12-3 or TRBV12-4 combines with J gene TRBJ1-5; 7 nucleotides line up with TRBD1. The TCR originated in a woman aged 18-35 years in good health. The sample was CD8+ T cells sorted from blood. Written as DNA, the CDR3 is TGTGCCAGCAGAAAGACAGGGCTAAGCAATCAGCCCCAGCATTTT. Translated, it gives CASRKTGLSNQPQHF.